This TCR beta chain emerged from a study of shared T cell receptors in the human thymus. The assay was immunoSEQ multiplex PCR, and TCRdb's table has in-frame clones only and misses some. The sample shows about 540,000 clones, approximately 78% of them seen only once. This sample also belongs to another study, concerning human thymus T cells. That study adds: Having surgery to correct congenital heart defects, healthy Finnish infants acted as the donors. During corrective heart surgery, resections were taken, and the thymus tissue came from them. Apparent bias marked the V and J gene usage of thymic and blood repertoires. Related research has reported that thymic repertoires overlap highly among unrelated individuals.

This receptor was obtained from a boy less than two years old with a congenital heart defect. The sample comprised thymocytes.

CDR3 DNA sequence: TGTGCCAGCCCCGACAGGAGCTCCTACAATGAGCAGTTCTTC. This sequence encodes CASPDRSSYNEQFF. The chain joins TRBV2 to TRBJ2-1; D possibly corresponds to TRBD1 (6 bases). This CDR3 comprises 14 residues. The V gene's germline CDR1 is SNHLY and CDR2 FYNNEI. The V end was cut by 8 bases, the J end by 0 bases, with 11 bases between.